Listed here are 17 T cell receptor beta chains from one sample, sequenced in a study of blood T cell repertoires in COVID-19. TCRdb's copy holds only in-frame clones and misses some; the assay was immunoSEQ multiplex PCR. The sample has roughly 150,000 clones, 87% seen once. Sample: peripheral blood. The receptors shown here come from a human donor in a cohort sampled during active COVID-19.

The chain couples TRBV7-3 to TRBJ2-2; 10 bases match TRBD2. Germline values: CDR1 SGHTA, CDR2 FQGTGA. The CDR3 loop spans 15 amino acids. The V gene end was trimmed by 5 bases and the J gene end by 6 bases; junction bases not matched to a gene: 6. The CDR3 protein is CASSVSGRGSGELFF. CDR3 in DNA: TGTGCCAGCAGCGTCAGCGGGAGGGGTTCCGGGGAGCTGTTTTTT.

The genes are TRBV9 and TRBJ2-1; 7 nucleotides agree with TRBD1. Germline loops: CDR1 SGDLS, CDR2 YYNGEE. The CDR3 length is 14 residues. Unmatched junction bases numbered 7, after V lost 3 bases and J lost 7 bases. CDR3 protein: CASSGTTGWNEQFF. CDR3 nucleotides: TGTGCCAGCAGCGGAACGACAGGGTGGAATGAGCAGTTCTTC.

The chain combines TRBV3-1 (or the pseudogene TRBV3-2) with TRBJ2-7; 7 bases match TRBD2. Germline CDR1 LGHDT, CDR2 YNNKEL (reference sequence). The CDR3 totals 15 residues. The V gene end was trimmed by 1 base and the J gene end by 4 bases; junction bases not matched to a gene: 7. The CDR3 DNA sequence: TGTGCCAGCAGCCAAGCCCCAGCGGGACGATACGAGCAGTACTTC. Encoded protein: CASSQAPAGRYEQYF.

The rearrangement joins TRBV6-5 to TRBJ2-5, with D uncertain. The CDR3 has 11 residues. CDR1 and CDR2 (germline): MNHEY, SVGAGI. V was clipped by 5 bases and J by 3 bases, with 4 bases between them. As DNA, the CDR3 is TGTGCCAGCAGTACAGAAGAGACCCAGTACTTC. The encoded protein is CASSTEETQYF.

The rearrangement uses TRBV13 and TRBJ1-1; 7 bases match TRBD1. CDR3 size: 14 residues. V shed 2 bases and J 4 bases; nucleotides not matched to a gene: 4. Germline-derived CDR1 and CDR2 are PRHDT and FYEKMQ (reference sequence). CDR3 sequence: CASSLQGVGTEAFF. DNA of the CDR3: TGTGCCAGCAGCTTACAGGGGGTGGGCACTGAAGCTTTCTTT.

The chain joins TRBV27 to TRBJ2-2, with D possibly TRBD2 on 5 matching bases. The ends were cut back, 6 bases at V and 4 bases at J, with 9 bases in the middle. This CDR3 has 13 amino acids. In germline, CDR1 is MNHEY, CDR2 SMNVEV (reference sequence). In DNA form, the CDR3 reads TGTGCCAGCAGAACTAGGTTCACCGGGGAGCTGTTTTTT. It specifies CASRTRFTGELFF.

The chain combines TRBV27 with TRBJ2-7, with no clear D. Between the trimmed V and J ends, which lost 5 bases and 1 base, there was a span of 18 bases. CDR1 MNHEY and CDR2 SMNVEV come from the germline V gene (reference sequence). This CDR3 spans 16 amino acids. CDR3 DNA: TGTGCCAGCAGTCCCTCAACTCCCTTCGCTTCCTACGAGCAGTACTTC. Its translation: CASSPSTPFASYEQYF.

This chain joins TRBV18 and TRBJ2-7; D possibly corresponds to TRBD2 (6 bases). CDR1 is KGHSH, CDR2 LQKENI, per germline. V lost 5 bases to trimming and J lost 1 base, with 18 bases between them. The CDR3 runs to 16 residues. The CDR3 bases are TGTGCCAGCTCATCTTCTTCCGGGACTTCTTCCTACGAGCAGTACTTC. It translates to CASSSSSGTSSYEQYF.

The chain recombines TRBV25-1 with TRBJ2-3; TRBD1 might be the D (5 bases). This CDR3 spans 12 amino acids. Germline CDR1 is MGHDK and CDR2 is SYGVNS. V gave up 1 base and J gave up 10 bases, with 9 bases separating them. CDR3 nucleotide sequence: TGTGCCAGCAGTGAATTAGGGGATCCGCAGTATTTT. Its protein product is CASSELGDPQYF.

This sequence joins TRBV6-6 and TRBJ1-2, with TRBD1 matching 10 bases. With 6 bases clipped from V and 6 bases from J, the junction kept 10 bases outside the gene matches. The CDR3 contains 15 residues. From germline, CDR1 is MNHNY and CDR2 SVGAGI (reference sequence). DNA for the CDR3: TGTGCCAGCAGCCCTCGACAGGGGGCGATTGATGGCTACACCTTC. Translated, it gives CASSPRQGAIDGYTF.

This clone appeared a few times. The chain has TRBV7-9 and TRBJ1-1; 7 bases are shared with TRBD1. Trimming took 5 bases from V and 4 from J; bases not matched to a gene: 7. Germline V gene lookup returns CDR1 SEHNR and CDR2 FQNEAQ (reference sequence). The CDR3 runs 14 residues. CDR3 in DNA: TGTGCCAGCAGCCCCCAGACAGGGCCCACTGAAGCTTTCTTT. This codes for CASSPQTGPTEAFF.

The chain links TRBV27 to TRBJ2-7; 13 nucleotides match TRBD2. Trimming took 6 bases from V and 6 from J; bases not matched to a gene: 5. Germline CDR1 MNHEY, CDR2 SMNVEV (reference sequence). The CDR3 totals 14 residues. The CDR3 DNA follows: TGTGCCAGCAGCGGACTAGCGGGAGTGAGCGAGCAGTACTTC. Translated, it gives CASSGLAGVSEQYF.

Regarding this clone: This sample also contains other DNA sequences that code for the same CDR3. This chain uses TRBV9 with TRBJ2-7, with TRBD2 identical over 10 bases. The CDR3 totals 14 residues. V lost 4 bases to trimming and J lost 1 base; unmatched junction nucleotides: 2. Germline values: CDR1 SGDLS, CDR2 YYNGEE. For the CDR3, the DNA is TGTGCCAGCAGCATTAGCGGGGGGTCCTACGAGCAGTACTTC. This translates into CASSISGGSYEQYF.

This chain connects TRBV28 to TRBJ1-5; a weak D match, TRBD1 (6 bases). Germline CDR1 and CDR2: MDHEN and SYDVKM. V lost 2 bases and J lost 6, with 17 bases in between. CDR3 size: 16 residues. CDR3 protein: CASSLLQGRPSQPQHF. CDR3 sequence (DNA): TGTGCCAGCAGTTTACTACAGGGTAGGCCCAGTCAGCCCCAGCATTTT.

The chain has TRBV12-3 or TRBV12-4 and TRBJ1-6; D unclear. This CDR3 has 12 residues. V lost 4 bases and J lost 7, with 5 bases in between. This CDR3 reads CASSSGNSPLHF. Here the CDR3 DNA reads TGTGCCAGCAGTTCGGGGAATTCACCCCTCCACTTT.

The chain joins TRBV28 to TRBJ2-7; possible D gene TRBD2, 5 bases. The CDR3 is made up of 15 amino acids. CDR1 and CDR2 from the germline V gene are MDHEN and SYDVKM. Trimming left V 5 bases short and J 2 bases short, with 16 bases between. The CDR3 coding sequence is TGTGCCAGCAGTCCTCAAGGACTGTCTCCCTACGAGCAGTACTTC. As protein: CASSPQGLSPYEQYF.

The CDR3 loop is CASSSMGSTEAFF. The DNA for the CDR3 is TGTGCCAGCAGTTCCATGGGGAGCACTGAAGCTTTCTTT. This chain links TRBV28 with TRBJ1-1; D uncertain. CDR3 length: 13 residues. The ends were cut back, 4 bases at V and 4 bases at J, with 10 bases in the middle. In germline, CDR1 is MDHEN, CDR2 SYDVKM.